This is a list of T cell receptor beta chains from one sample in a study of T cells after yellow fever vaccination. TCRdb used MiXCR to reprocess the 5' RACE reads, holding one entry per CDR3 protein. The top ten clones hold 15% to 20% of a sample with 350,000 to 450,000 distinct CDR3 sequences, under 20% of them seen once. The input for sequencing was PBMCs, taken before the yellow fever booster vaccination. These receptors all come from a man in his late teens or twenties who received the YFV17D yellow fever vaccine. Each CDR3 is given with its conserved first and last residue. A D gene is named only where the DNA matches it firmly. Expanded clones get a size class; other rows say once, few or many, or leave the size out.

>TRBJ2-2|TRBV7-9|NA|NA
TGTGCCAGCAGCTTAGCTGTGTCGAACACCGGGGAGCTGTTTTTT
CASSLAVSNTGELFF
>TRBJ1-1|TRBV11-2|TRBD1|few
TGTGCCAGCAGCTCACTTACAGGGGGTATGAACACTGAAGCTTTCTTT
CASSSLTGGMNTEAFF
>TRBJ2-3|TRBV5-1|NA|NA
TGCGCCAGCAGCTTCCTGGTTGGGGGAGATACGCAGTATTTT
CASSFLVGGDTQYF
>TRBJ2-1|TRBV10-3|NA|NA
TGTGCCATCAGTGAGATGGGGGCCTACAATGAGCAGTTCTTC
CAISEMGAYNEQFF
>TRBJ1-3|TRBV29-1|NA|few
TGCAGCGCCCAAGCCGAGACTGGAAACACCATATATTTT
CSAQAETGNTIYF
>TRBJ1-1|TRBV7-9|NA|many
TGTGCCAGCAGCTTAGACCAGGGTGAAGCTTTCTTT
CASSLDQGEAFF
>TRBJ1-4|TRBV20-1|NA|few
TGCAGTGCTAGAGTAAACCAACTCGGCGAAAAACTGTTTTTT
CSARVNQLGEKLFF
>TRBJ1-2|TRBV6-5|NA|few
TGTGCCAGCAGACCTCCTGGGTATGGGGTATCGGGCTACACCTTC
CASRPPGYGVSGYTF
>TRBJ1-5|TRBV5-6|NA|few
TGTGCCAGCAGCTCGATAGATATCCTTAGGCCCACCAATCAGCCCCAGCATTTT
CASSSIDILRPTNQPQHF
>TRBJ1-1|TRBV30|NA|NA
TGTGCCTGGAGTGACCGGTACACTGAAGCTTTCTTT
CAWSDRYTEAFF
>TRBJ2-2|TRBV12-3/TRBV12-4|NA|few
TGTGCCAGCAAGGGCGGGGAGCTGTTTTTT
CASKGGELFF
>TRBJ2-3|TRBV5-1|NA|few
TGCGCCAGCAGCTCCTACAGGGAAGATACGCAGTATTTT
CASSSYREDTQYF
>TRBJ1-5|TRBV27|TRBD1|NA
TGTGCCAGCATCTTATTTAAGGACAGGGGAGGTCAGCCCCAGCATTTT
CASILFKDRGGQPQHF
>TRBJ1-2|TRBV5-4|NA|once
TGTGCCAGCAGCTCCGGTGGTGGCTACACCTTC
CASSSGGGYTF
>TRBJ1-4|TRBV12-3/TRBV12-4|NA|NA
TGTGCCAGCAGTTTAGCCCCGGGGTTGGAAAAACTGTTTTTT
CASSLAPGLEKLFF
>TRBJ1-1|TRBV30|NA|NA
TGTGCCTGGAGTGGAGGGACATCCGAACCTGAAGCTTTCTTT
CAWSGGTSEPEAFF
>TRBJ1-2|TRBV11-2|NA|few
TGTGCCAGCAGCTTAGAATCAACGGGGTTTTCGGATGGCTACACCTTC
CASSLESTGFSDGYTF
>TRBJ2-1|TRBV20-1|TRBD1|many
TGCAGTCGGACAGGGGTATACAATGAGCAGTTCTTC
CSRTGVYNEQFF
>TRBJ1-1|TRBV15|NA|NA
TGTGCCACCAGCAGAGAAAGGGGGAACACTGAAGCTTTCTTT
CATSRERGNTEAFF
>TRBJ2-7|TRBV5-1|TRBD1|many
TGTGCCAGCAGTTCCGACAGGGGTTACGAGCAGTACTTC
CASSSDRGYEQYF
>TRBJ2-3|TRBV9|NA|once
TGTGCCAGCAGCCATGGGGATACGCAGTATTTT
CASSHGDTQYF
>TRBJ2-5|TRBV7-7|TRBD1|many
TGTGCCAGCAGCTTAAATAGGGGGCCCCAAGAGACCCAGTACTTC
CASSLNRGPQETQYF
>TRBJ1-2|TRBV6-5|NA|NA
TGTGCCAGCAGCCCGACGGCGGATTATGGCTACACCTTC
CASSPTADYGYTF
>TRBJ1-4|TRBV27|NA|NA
TGTGCCACCCAGTTTAGGATTCGGGCTACAACTAATGAAAAACTGTTTTTT
CATQFRIRATTNEKLFF
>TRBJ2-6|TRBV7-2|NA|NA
TGTGCCAGCAGCCGAACTCAGGGGTCTGGGGCCAACGTCCTGACTTTC
CASSRTQGSGANVLTF
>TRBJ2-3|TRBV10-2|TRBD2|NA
TGCGCCAGCAGTGGGCTAGCGGGGGTGGCAGATACGCAGTATTTT
CASSGLAGVADTQYF
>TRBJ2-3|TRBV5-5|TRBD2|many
TGTGCCAGCAGCCCTGTCTCGGGGGGGCGGGATACGCAGTATTTT
CASSPVSGGRDTQYF
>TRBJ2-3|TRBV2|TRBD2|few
TGTGCCAGCAGTGTGTTACTAGCGGGGGGGGCAGATACGCAGTATTTT
CASSVLLAGGADTQYF
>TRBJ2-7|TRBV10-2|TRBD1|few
TGCGCCAGCAGGGACAGGCTCTACGAGCAGTACTTC
CASRDRLYEQYF
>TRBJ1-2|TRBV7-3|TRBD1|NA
TGTGCCAGCAGCACCCCAGGGGGCGTTGGCTACACCTTC
CASSTPGGVGYTF
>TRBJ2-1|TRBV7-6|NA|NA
TGTGCCAGCAGCCCCGGCCTCCCGAGCTCCTACAATGAGCAGTTCTTC
CASSPGLPSSYNEQFF
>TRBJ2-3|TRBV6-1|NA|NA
TGTGCCAGCAGTGATATAGGGAATCCGGGTACGCAGTATTTT
CASSDIGNPGTQYF
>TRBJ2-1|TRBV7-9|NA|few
TGTGCCAGCAGCTTAGTCAGGCGTACAACCTACAATGAGCAGTTCTTC
CASSLVRRTTYNEQFF
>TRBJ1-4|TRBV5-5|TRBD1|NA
TGTGCCAGCAGCTTGCCCCCAGGGGGCCTGTCTAATGAAAAACTGTTTTTT
CASSLPPGGLSNEKLFF
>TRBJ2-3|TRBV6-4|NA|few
TGTGCCAGCAGTGACGGGGGGGGGCACACAGATACGCAGTATTTT
CASSDGGGHTDTQYF
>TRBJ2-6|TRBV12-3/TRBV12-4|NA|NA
TGTGCCAGCAGTAGGGGAGGACCTACATCTGGGGCCAACGTCCTGACTTTC
CASSRGGPTSGANVLTF
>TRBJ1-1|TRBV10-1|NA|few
TGCGCCAGCAGTTGGGAGTTCCGCGCTGAAGCTTTCTTT
CASSWEFRAEAFF
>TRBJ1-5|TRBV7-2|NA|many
TGTGCCAGCAGCCCTCCTCGCGAGCCCCAGCATTTT
CASSPPREPQHF
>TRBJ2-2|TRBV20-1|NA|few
TGCAGTGCTATCGCGGGGAAGAACACCGGGGAGCTGTTTTTT
CSAIAGKNTGELFF
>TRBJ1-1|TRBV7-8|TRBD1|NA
TGTGCCAGCAGTTCCCGGGACAGGGTACAGGGCACTGAAGCTTTCTTT
CASSSRDRVQGTEAFF
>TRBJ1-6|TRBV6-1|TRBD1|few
TGTGCCAGCAGGCCGACAGGGACCAATTCACCCCTCCACTTT
CASRPTGTNSPLHF
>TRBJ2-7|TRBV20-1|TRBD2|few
TGCAGTGCTAGAGATCCCCGGGGGGGCTACGAGCAGTACTTC
CSARDPRGGYEQYF
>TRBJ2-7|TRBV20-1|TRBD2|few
TGCAGTGCTCCGGGACTAGCGGGGACCTACGAGCAGTACTTC
CSAPGLAGTYEQYF
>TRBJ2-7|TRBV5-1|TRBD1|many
TGCGCCAGCAGCCGAGAGCCGGGACAGGGGCTGTACGAGCAGTACTTC
CASSREPGQGLYEQYF
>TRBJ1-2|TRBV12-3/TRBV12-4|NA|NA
TGTGCCAGCAGGGAACAGGGCTATGGCTACACCTTC
CASREQGYGYTF
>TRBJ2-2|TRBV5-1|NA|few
TGCGCCAGCAGCTTAAACCCCCGGGGCACCGGGGAGCTGTTTTTT
CASSLNPRGTGELFF
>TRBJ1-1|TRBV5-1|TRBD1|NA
TGCGCCAGCAGTACAGTGTCAGGGGGGGCTGAAGCTTTCTTT
CASSTVSGGAEAFF
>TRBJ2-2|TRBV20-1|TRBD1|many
TGCAGTGCTAGAGATGGGGACAGGGGCGACACCGGGGAGCTGTTTTTT
CSARDGDRGDTGELFF
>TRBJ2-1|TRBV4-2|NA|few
TGTGCCAGCAGCCCAGGGGACGGGGTGGGGTTTGGAAATGAGCAGTTCTTC
CASSPGDGVGFGNEQFF
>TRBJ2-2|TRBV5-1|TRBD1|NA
TGCGCCAGCAGCTCCGGGACAGGGTATCGACCGAACACCGGGGAGCTGTTTTTT
CASSSGTGYRPNTGELFF
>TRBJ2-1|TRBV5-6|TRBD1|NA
TGTGCCAGCAGCACCCGGGACAGATCCTACAATGAGCAGTTCTTC
CASSTRDRSYNEQFF
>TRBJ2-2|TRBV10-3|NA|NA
TGTGCCATCAGTATAGAGCACACCGGGGAGCTGTTTTTT
CAISIEHTGELFF
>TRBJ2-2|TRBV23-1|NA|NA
TGCGCCAGCAGTCTGCCAGGGACGGCCACCGGGGAGCTGTTTTTT
CASSLPGTATGELFF
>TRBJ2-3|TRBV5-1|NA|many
TGCGCCAGCACCGTAGACGCAGATACGCAGTATTTT
CASTVDADTQYF
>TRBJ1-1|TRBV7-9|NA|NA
TGTGCCAGCACCCCAGGCGCCACTGAAGCTTTCTTT
CASTPGATEAFF